These 18 T cell receptor beta chains were sequenced from one sample in a study of blood T cell repertoires in COVID-19. The repertoire was sequenced with immunoSEQ multiplex PCR; TCRdb's copy has only in-frame clones and lacks some. Of roughly 180,000 clones listed, 90% to 95% are singletons. Sequencing was performed on peripheral blood. These receptors originate from a man in his thirties or forties with COVID-19, enrolled during active disease.

The V call is TRBV5-6, the J call TRBJ1-2; 9 bases agree with TRBD1. CDR1 and CDR2 (germline): SGHDT, YYEEEE. CDR3 size: 14 residues. Unmatched junction bases numbered 2, after V lost 3 bases and J lost 2 bases. The DNA for the CDR3 is TGTGCCAGCAGCTATGGGACAGGGAACTATGGCTACACCTTC. Its protein is CASSYGTGNYGYTF.

This chain connects TRBV7-2 to TRBJ1-1; 9 bases are shared with TRBD1. The CDR3 is made up of 15 amino acids. The germline gives CDR1 SGHTA, CDR2 FQGNSA. Trimming took 5 bases from V and 5 from J; bases not matched to a gene: 9. As DNA, the CDR3 is TGTGCCAGCAGCCCGGACAGGGGCGCCTCGACTGAAGCTTTCTTT. Translated: CASSPDRGASTEAFF.

The chain employs TRBV4-1 and TRBJ1-4; a weak D match, TRBD1 (5 bases). The length of the CDR3 is 15 residues. Germline-derived CDR1 and CDR2 are MGHRA and YSYEKL. V shed 2 bases and J shed 3 bases, with 10 bases lying between them. The CDR3 loop is CASSQTGGSNEKLFF. In DNA form, the CDR3 reads TGCGCCAGCAGCCAAACGGGGGGGTCTAATGAAAAACTGTTTTTT.

The chain carries TRBV11-2 and TRBJ1-2; D might be TRBD1 (5 bases). The length of the CDR3 is 15 residues. Germline V gene sequence: CDR1 SGHAT, CDR2 FQNNGV. Trimming stripped 1 base from V and 4 bases from J, with 13 bases between. The CDR3 DNA is TGTGCCAGCAGCTTAGGGTCAGGGTCGGGCTATGGCTACACCTTC. Its translation is CASSLGSGSGYGYTF.

This chain uses TRBV7-2 with TRBJ2-5; 9 bases are a match to TRBD2. Germline V gene sequence: CDR1 SGHTA, CDR2 FQGNSA. Unmatched junction bases numbered 12, after V lost 6 bases and J lost 7 bases. The CDR3 sequence is 15 residues long. The CDR3 loop reads CASRGRGLAFGTQYF. In nucleotides, the CDR3 is TGTGCCAGCAGAGGTAGAGGACTAGCGTTCGGGACCCAGTACTTC. Combining the CDR3 with reference TRBV7-2 and TRBJ2-5 gives the whole variable domain GAGVSQSPSNKVTEKGKDVELRCDPISGHTALYWYRQSLGQGLEFLIYFQGNSAPDKSGLPSDRFSAERTGGSVSTLTIQRTQQEDSAVYLCASRGRGLAFGTQYFGPGTRLLVL.

The rearrangement uses TRBV19 and TRBJ1-2; D remains unclear. The length of the CDR3 is 15 residues. V lost 4 bases to trimming and J lost 6 bases, with 18 bases between them. Looked up from germline, CDR1 is LNHDA and CDR2 is SQIVND (reference sequence). The CDR3 DNA sequence: TGTGCCAGTAGTAAAGCGCGGTCGGCCGCCCATGGCTACACCTTC. Amino acids: CASSKARSAAHGYTF.

The chain employs TRBV7-6 and TRBJ1-4; weak D call: TRBD1 (6 bases). The germline gives CDR1 SGHVS, CDR2 FNYEAQ. This CDR3 is 15 amino acids long. V shed 3 bases and J shed 8 bases, with 16 bases lying between them. The CDR3 sequence: CASSLDTGKGEKLFF. The DNA for the CDR3 is TGTGCCAGCAGCTTGGACACAGGGAAAGGCGAAAAACTGTTTTTT.

The chain couples TRBV5-1 to TRBJ1-5, with 7 bases fitting TRBD1. V was clipped by 5 bases and J by 0 bases; unmatched bases: 5. The CDR3 totals 15 residues. Germline V gives CDR1 SGHRS, CDR2 YFSETQ. The CDR3 loop reads CASSRQGHSNQPQHF. The CDR3, as DNA: TGCGCCAGCAGTAGACAGGGTCATAGCAATCAGCCCCAGCATTTT. The variable domain in full, completed from reference TRBV5-1 and TRBJ1-5, reads KAGVTQTPRYLIKTRGQQVTLSCSPISGHRSVSWYQQTPGQGLQFLFEYFSETQRNKGNFPGRFSGRQFSNSRSEMNVSTLELGDSALYLCASSRQGHSNQPQHFGDGTRLSIL.

V is TRBV3-1 (or the pseudogene TRBV3-2) and J is TRBJ2-7, with TRBD1 matching 7 bases. Trimming removed 3 bases from V and 0 bases from J; junction bases left unmatched: 5. This CDR3 has 15 amino acids. Germline assignment: CDR1 LGHDT and CDR2 YNNKEL (reference sequence). The CDR3 nucleotides read TGTGCCAGCAGCCAGACAGGGCTAAGCTCCTACGAGCAGTACTTC. Amino acids: CASSQTGLSSYEQYF.

V and J are TRBV14 and TRBJ2-1; TRBD2 agrees at 7 bases. The length of the CDR3 is 19 residues. Germline trimming cut 0 bases from V and 3 bases from J; bases unmatched to any gene: 14. Germline V CDR1 and CDR2: SGHDN, FVKESK. CDR3 nucleotide sequence: TGTGCCAGCAGCCAAGATTTGAAAGGAGCGGGGACCTACTACAATGAGCAGTTCTTC. Encoded protein: CASSQDLKGAGTYYNEQFF. The variable domain in full, completed from reference TRBV14 and TRBJ2-1, reads EAGVTQFPSHSVIEKGQTVTLRCDPISGHDNLYWYRRVMGKEIKFLLHFVKESKQDESGMPNNRFLAERTGGTYSTLKVQPAELEDSGVYFCASSQDLKGAGTYYNEQFFGPGTRLTVL.

The chain recombines TRBV7-2 with TRBJ2-7; 12 bases agree with TRBD2. The length of the CDR3 is 15 residues. Germline CDR1 is SGHTA and CDR2 is FQGNSA. The V and J ends lost 4 bases and 2 bases, in that order; junction bases with no gene match: 3. The CDR3 sequence is CASSWTSGAPYEQYF. The CDR3 nucleotides are TGTGCCAGCAGCTGGACTAGCGGGGCACCCTACGAGCAGTACTTC.

The chain is built from TRBV10-3 and TRBJ1-4; TRBD1 is a possible D gene (6 bases). Trimming cost V 0 bases and J 4 bases, with 12 bases left between them. The V gene's germline CDR1 is ENHRY and CDR2 SYGVKD. The CDR3 contains 16 residues. The CDR3 DNA reads TGTGCCATCAGTGAGTCGTTCGGACAGAATAATGAAAAACTGTTTTTT. It encodes CAISESFGQNNEKLFF.

The chain is built from TRBV11-2 and TRBJ1-4; D is undetermined. The CDR3 runs 15 residues. Trimming removed 5 bases from V and 2 bases from J, with 12 bases in between. Germline V gene sequence: CDR1 SGHAT, CDR2 FQNNGV. For the CDR3, the DNA is TGTGCCAGCAGCCGCCGGGGTTATACTAATGAAAAACTGTTTTTT. It specifies CASSRRGYTNEKLFF. Filled out from reference TRBV11-2 and TRBJ1-4, the complete variable domain reads EAGVAQSPRYKIIEKRQSVAFWCNPISGHATLYWYQQILGQGPKLLIQFQNNGVVDDSQLPKDRFSAERLKGVDSTLKIQPAKLEDSAVYLCASSRRGYTNEKLFFGSGTQLSVL.

The chain recombines TRBV19 with TRBJ1-5, with 7 bases aligning to TRBD1. Germline V CDR1 and CDR2: LNHDA, SQIVND (reference sequence). With V trimmed by 4 bases and J by 0 bases, 3 bases remained unmatched. The CDR3 runs to 15 residues. CDR3 sequence (DNA): TGTGCCAGTAGTAGCGGGACAGCTAGCAATCAGCCCCAGCATTTT. This gives the protein CASSSGTASNQPQHF.

Only one count was recorded for this clone. This CDR3 is CASSPGTPNTGELFF. In DNA form, the CDR3 reads TGTGCCAGCAGCCCCGGGACACCGAACACCGGGGAGCTGTTTTTT. The chain joins TRBV3-1 (or the pseudogene TRBV3-2) to TRBJ2-2, with D tentatively TRBD1 (6 bases). Germline V gene data show CDR1 as LGHDT and CDR2 as YNNKEL (reference sequence). There are 15 residues in the CDR3. The germline V and J ends were trimmed by 4 bases and 0 bases, with 9 bases remaining between them.

This chain links TRBV7-2 with TRBJ1-2; 12 bases are shared with TRBD1. Germline V CDR1 and CDR2: SGHTA, FQGNSA. The V and J ends lost 1 base and 7 bases, in that order; junction bases with no gene match: 7. This CDR3 contains 16 residues. CDR3 sequence reads: CASSLDGTGGAGGYTF. Here the CDR3 DNA reads TGTGCCAGCAGCTTAGATGGGACAGGGGGCGCAGGTGGCTACACCTTC.

The genes are TRBV9 and TRBJ2-3; D possibly corresponds to TRBD1 (7 bases). V lost 0 bases to trimming and J lost 4 bases, with 18 bases between them. The CDR3 is 17 residues long. CDR1 and CDR2 from the germline V gene are SGDLS and YYNGEE. CDR3 protein: CASSVATLLRGADTQYF. CDR3 coding DNA: TGTGCCAGCAGCGTAGCTACTTTACTCAGGGGGGCAGATACGCAGTATTTT. Looking up the rest from reference TRBV9 and TRBJ2-3 gives the full variable domain: DSGVTQTPKHLITATGQRVTLRCSPRSGDLSVYWYQQSLDQGLQFLIQYYNGEERAKGNILERFSAQQFPDLHSELNLSSLELGDSALYFCASSVATLLRGADTQYFGPGTRLTVL.

V is TRBV5-1 and J is TRBJ2-3; D is ambiguous. CDR3 length: 15 amino acids. Between the trimmed V and J ends, which lost 2 bases and 1 base, there was a span of 11 bases. Germline values: CDR1 SGHRS, CDR2 YFSETQ. CDR3 coding DNA: TGCGCCAGCAGCTTAGACGGAGACCGCACAGATACGCAGTATTTT. This sequence encodes CASSLDGDRTDTQYF.